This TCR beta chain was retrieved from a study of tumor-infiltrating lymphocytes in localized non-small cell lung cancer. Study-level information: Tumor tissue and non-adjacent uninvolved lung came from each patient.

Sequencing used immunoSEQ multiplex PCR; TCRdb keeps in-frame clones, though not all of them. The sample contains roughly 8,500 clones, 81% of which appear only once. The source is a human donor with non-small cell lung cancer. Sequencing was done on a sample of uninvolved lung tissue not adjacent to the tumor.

The CDR3 sequence: CASSWGQGITSYEQYF. As DNA, the CDR3 is TGCGCCAGCAGCTGGGGCCAGGGCATTACCAGCTACGAGCAGTACTTC. The V call is TRBV5-1, the J call TRBJ2-7; the D gene is possibly TRBD1 (5 bases). The V end was cut by 3 bases, the J end by 3 bases, with 19 bases between. The length of the CDR3 is 16 residues. Germline V lookup: CDR1 SGHRS, CDR2 YFSETQ.